One sample yielded the 18 T cell receptor beta chains listed below, sequenced in a study of blood T cell repertoires in COVID-19. Sequencing was performed with immunoSEQ multiplex PCR; in TCRdb, only in-frame clones are kept and a portion is missing. The table has about 250,000 clones, approximately 79% seen once. Sequencing input: peripheral blood. These receptors came from a woman aged 40 to 55 with active or convalescent COVID-19.

The rearrangement links TRBV7-3 to TRBJ1-5; the D gene is possibly TRBD1 (6 bases). Looked up from germline, CDR1 is SGHTA and CDR2 is FQGTGA. V lost 5 bases and J 5 bases, leaving 16 bases between the germline ends. The CDR3 is made up of 15 amino acids. CDR3 protein: CASSHMSRGHQPQHF. As DNA, the CDR3 is TGTGCCAGCAGCCACATGAGCAGGGGACATCAGCCCCAGCATTTT. The full variable domain, with the rest looked up from reference TRBV7-3 and TRBJ1-5, is GAGVSQTPSNKVTEKGKYVELRCDPISGHTALYWYRQSLGQGPEFLIYFQGTGAADDSGLPNDRFFAVRPEGSVSTLKIQRTERGDSAVYLCASSHMSRGHQPQHFGDGTRLSIL.

The chain uses TRBV4-1 and TRBJ1-6; a possible D gene is TRBD1 (5 bases). The CDR3 is 15 amino acids. Trimming removed 0 bases from V and 6 bases from J, with 9 bases in between. From germline, CDR1 is MGHRA and CDR2 YSYEKL. In nucleotides, the CDR3 is TGCGCCAGCAGCCAAGAATGGGGGGGTAATTCACCCCTCCACTTT. Protein: CASSQEWGGNSPLHF.

The chain is built from TRBV21-1 and TRBJ2-1; TRBD2, the D gene given by the table, was not confirmed from the DNA. TRBV21-1 is termed a pseudogene. The CDR3 sequence is 17 residues long. The CDR3 loop reads CASSQGASGGVSNEQFF. The CDR3 nucleotides are TGTGCCAGCAGTCAAGGGGCTAGCGGGGGGGTATCTAATGAGCAGTTCTTC.

This chain joins TRBV24-1 and TRBJ2-5; a weak D match, TRBD1 (5 bases). V lost 5 bases and J lost 2, with 14 bases in between. The length of the CDR3 is 15 residues. Germline loops: CDR1 KGHDR, CDR2 SFDVKD. This CDR3 is CATSALQGPQETQYF. Here the CDR3 DNA reads TGTGCCACCAGTGCCCTCCAGGGCCCTCAAGAGACCCAGTACTTC.

The chain combines TRBV3-1 (or the pseudogene TRBV3-2) with TRBJ2-5; D perhaps matches TRBD1 (5 bases). The germline gives CDR1 LGHDT, CDR2 YNNKEL (reference sequence). CDR3 size: 13 residues. Trimming took off 3 bases at V and 4 bases at J, with 9 bases between the two ends. CDR3 loop: CASSQNRRETQYF. For the CDR3, the DNA is TGTGCCAGCAGCCAGAACAGGAGAGAGACCCAGTACTTC.

V is TRBV28 and J is TRBJ1-4; 7 bases are a match to TRBD1. The CDR3 is made up of 15 amino acids. Germline-derived CDR1 and CDR2 are MDHEN and SYDVKM. V shed 6 bases, J shed 0 bases, and the junction held 4 bases outside the gene matches. The chain's CDR3 is CASRVQGPTNEKLFF. The CDR3, as DNA: TGTGCCAGCAGGGTACAGGGGCCAACTAATGAAAAACTGTTTTTT.

Points on this clone: This same CDR3 is encoded by further DNA sequences in the sample. The rearrangement uses TRBV12-3 or TRBV12-4 and TRBJ2-5; D is ambiguous. The CDR3 contains 12 residues. V lost 8 bases to trimming and J lost 5 bases, with 12 bases between them. The CDR3 loop is CASSLEEETQYF. CDR3 DNA: TGTGCCAGCTCGTTAGAGGAGGAGACCCAGTACTTC.

V usage is TRBV29-1 and J usage is TRBJ2-5, with 8 bases lining up with TRBD1. Trimming at V came to 6 bases and at J to 5 bases, leaving 5 bases not matched to a gene. The germline V gene has CDR1 SQVTM and CDR2 ANQGSEA. This CDR3 is 12 amino acids long. In nucleotides, the CDR3 is TGCAGCGTCCGACAGGGGACGGAGACCCAGTACTTC. Its protein product is CSVRQGTETQYF. Together with reference TRBV29-1 and TRBJ2-5, the CDR3 gives the full variable domain: SAVISQKPSRDICQRGTSLTIQCQVDSQVTMMFWYRQQPGQSLTLIATANQGSEATYESGFVIDKFPISRPNLTFSTLTVSNMSPEDSSIYLCSVRQGTETQYFGPGTRLLVL.

The chain couples TRBV6-6 to TRBJ1-1; 9 bases are shared with TRBD1. The CDR3 has 15 amino acids. V dropped 2 bases and J dropped 11; count of bases not matched to a gene: 12. CDR1 is MNHNY and CDR2 is SVGAGI in the germline V gene (reference sequence). In DNA form, the CDR3 reads TGTGCCAGCAGTTACGACGACGTGGGGACAGGGTATGCTTTCTTT. Amino acid sequence: CASSYDDVGTGYAFF.

This chain's CDR3 is CAWSVQVGKLFF. Written as DNA, the CDR3 is TGTGCCTGGAGTGTACAGGTGGGAAAACTGTTTTTT. J is TRBJ1-4 and V is TRBV30; perhaps TRBD1 as D (5 bases). The germline V gene encodes CDR1 GTSNPN and CDR2 SVGIG (reference sequence). V lost 0 bases and J lost 10, with 9 bases in between. The CDR3 has 12 amino acids.

The chain uses TRBV6-6 and TRBJ1-2; D gene unclear. This CDR3 spans 16 amino acids. Germline values: CDR1 MNHNY, CDR2 SVGAGI (reference sequence). V dropped 2 bases and J dropped 4 bases, with 17 bases sitting between them. The CDR3 bases are TGTGCCAGCAGTTACGATCCGGTAAAGAGTCCCTATGGCTACACCTTC. It specifies CASSYDPVKSPYGYTF.

The V and J genes are TRBV11-2 and TRBJ2-1, with 9 bases fitting TRBD1. The length of the CDR3 is 17 residues. The germline gives CDR1 SGHAT, CDR2 FQNNGV. V gave up 5 bases and J gave up 6 bases; unmatched junction bases: 14. The CDR3 coding sequence is TGTGCCAGCAGCCCCCGTCTCCCGGGACAGGGTGGCAATGAGCAGTTCTTC. Translating it yields CASSPRLPGQGGNEQFF.

This chain uses TRBV7-9 with TRBJ1-2, with D perhaps TRBD1 (5 bases). Germline lookup yields CDR1 SEHNR and CDR2 FQNEAQ (reference sequence). CDR3 length: 14 amino acids. V was pared by 5 bases and J by 4 bases, with 14 bases between. CDR3 region: CASSQGGVGYGYTF. The CDR3 region has the DNA TGTGCCAGCAGCCAGGGAGGGGTGGGCTATGGCTACACCTTC.

The V call is TRBV3-1 (or the pseudogene TRBV3-2), the J call TRBJ2-1, with 8 positions matching TRBD2. After removal of 8 bases from V and 0 bases from J, the junction contained 6 bases not matched to a gene. This CDR3 contains 15 residues. Germline CDR1 LGHDT, CDR2 YNNKEL (reference sequence). This chain's CDR3 is CASGIGGVSYNEQFF. The CDR3 nucleotides are TGTGCCAGCGGCATCGGGGGGGTCTCCTACAATGAGCAGTTCTTC.

This clone has more than one count but fewer than ten. This chain links TRBV27 with TRBJ1-1, with D possibly being TRBD1 (6 bases). CDR1 and CDR2 (germline): MNHEY, SMNVEV (reference sequence). There are 14 residues in the CDR3. Trimming shortened V by 3 bases and J by 3 bases, and 11 bases separated the two germline ends. CDR3 amino acids: CASSLGQGHTEAFF. The DNA for the CDR3 is TGTGCCAGCAGTTTGGGCCAGGGGCACACTGAAGCTTTCTTT.

The chain couples TRBV11-2 to TRBJ1-1; possible D gene TRBD1, 6 bases. This CDR3 has 17 amino acids. Germline CDR1 is SGHAT and CDR2 is FQNNGV. Trimming shortened V by 1 base and J by 4 bases, and 19 bases separated the two germline ends. The CDR3 DNA sequence: TGTGCCAGCAGCTTAGGAATGGGGGACAATCGGGCCACTGAAGCTTTCTTT. This translates into CASSLGMGDNRATEAFF.

The chain carries TRBV2 and TRBJ2-5, with TRBD2 as a possible D gene (5 bases). Germline loops: CDR1 SNHLY, CDR2 FYNNEI. The CDR3 sequence is 13 residues long. Trimming shortened V by 7 bases and J by 5 bases, and 14 bases separated the two germline ends. The CDR3 DNA follows: TGTGCCAGCAACGGAATGGGAGTTGAGACCCAGTACTTC. Protein sequence: CASNGMGVETQYF.

The CDR3 DNA reads TGTGCCAGCAGCCCGGAGACAGGGACTTTGGGCTATGGCTACACCTTC. Its protein product is CASSPETGTLGYGYTF. This chain links TRBV5-6 with TRBJ1-2; 7 bases match TRBD1. The CDR3 has 16 amino acids. The germline gives CDR1 SGHDT, CDR2 YYEEEE. V lost 4 bases, J lost 4 bases, and 13 bases stayed unmatched.